The TCR beta chain described here comes from a study of T cell clonality in common variable immunodeficiency (dated by TCRdb to between 2014 and 2017). What the authors observed across the whole study: Fewer TCRbeta clones were shared among CVID subjects than among healthy controls (p < 0.0001). Even though DNA input was equal, the average per sample came to 80,000 to 100,000 unique sequences for controls compared with around 33,000 for CVID samples. Compared with healthy controls, CVID subjects showed increased TCRbeta clonality (t-test p = 0.018), a feature most characteristic of about a third of subjects. Reportedly, TCRbeta sequences from CVID had fewer deletions and N-nucleotide insertions, and highly modified clones with 13 or more V deletions were absent from CVID. According to the authors, finding the cause of the higher clonality in CVID would require sequencing the repertoires of T cell subpopulations. Correlations between repertoire features and clinical complications were limited by patient heterogeneity within the CVID cohort.

Diagnosis of CVID followed standard criteria, namely serum IgG, IgA and/or IgM below the normal range together with specific antibody deficiency. A total of 44 subjects (approximately 15 female and some 30 male; age range roughly 9 to 65 years, mean age around 40) were included in the CVID group. Most of the CVID patients and most of the healthy controls were of Caucasian heritage. All CVID subjects had received replacement immunoglobulin therapy for at least one year at the time of study participation. At blood collection, none of the CVID subjects was ill or on immunomodulatory or immunosuppressive medication. Heparinized peripheral whole blood samples of about 4.5 to 8 ml were collected from each donor. Genomic DNA from adults with common variable immune deficiency (CVID) and from healthy adult controls was used for sequencing of TCRbeta CDR3 repertoires. Diluted blood was subjected to density centrifugation over Hypaque 1077 or Ficoll-Paque for isolation of peripheral blood mononuclear cells. Genomic DNA was obtained from unsorted mononuclear cells through either Qiagen column purification or a centrifugation-based method.

This clone was recorded many times. What this receptor recognizes is not known. For sequencing input, CVID and control samples contributed equivalent amounts of genomic DNA. For every sample, a 60 bp segment covering the rearranged TCRbeta CDR3 region was amplified and then sequenced. The immunoSEQ assay, a bias-corrected multiplex PCR combined with high-throughput sequencing, was used to amplify TCRbeta. On the authors' methods: Every unique nucleotide sequence counted as a clone and was annotated with V, D and J genes, copy number and frequency. Sequences were labeled productive if in frame, and non-productive if out of frame or containing stop codons. As previously described, clonality was computed from Shannon's entropy. The predicted amino acid sequences of productive clones were used to derive mean CDR3 Kyte-Doolittle hydropathy. The R hclust function was used to hierarchically cluster scaled V gene usage with Manhattan distance and complete linkage. Sharing of clones by CDR3 amino acid sequence was evaluated by resampling 12 repertoires per group over 100 rounds. The repertoires were searched for 70 published EBV-specific TCRbeta sequences and some 250 published CMV-specific TCRbeta sequences. After two CVID samples that produced fewer than 10,000 sequences were dropped from the analysis, roughly 42 CVID repertoires remained. Drawn from immuneACCESS, this table holds only the in-frame rearrangements with V and J called that TCRdb kept. Clones are partly lost; checked studies trace under half to an unresolved V gene and leave the rest unexplained. For V, J and clone size, that table is used; D and trimming come from the DNA. The table shows 35,000 or so clones here, with no singletons. About 6.1% of the sample comes from the top ten.

The sequencing sample was made of peripheral blood mononuclear cells. This receptor was identified in a human donor with common variable immunodeficiency.

The sequenced part of the CDR3 DNA is TGCGCCAGCAGCGAGGGACAGGGGGGAACTGACGTCTATGGC. Its protein product is CASSEGQGGTDVYG. The whole CDR3 protein reads CASSEGQGGTDVYGYTF. This sequence uses TRBV5-1 and TRBJ1-2, with 11 central nucleotides matching TRBD1. The read is 3 residues too short to cover the CDR3 end, so that end is filled in from the germline J gene. From the cysteine through the phenylalanine, the CDR3 covers 17 amino acids. Shown are 42 bases from within the CDR3, in frame from base 1. In the germline V gene, CDR1 corresponds to SGHRS and CDR2 to YFSETQ. V lost 4 bases and J lost 4 bases, and the count of bases not matched to a germline gene is 12.